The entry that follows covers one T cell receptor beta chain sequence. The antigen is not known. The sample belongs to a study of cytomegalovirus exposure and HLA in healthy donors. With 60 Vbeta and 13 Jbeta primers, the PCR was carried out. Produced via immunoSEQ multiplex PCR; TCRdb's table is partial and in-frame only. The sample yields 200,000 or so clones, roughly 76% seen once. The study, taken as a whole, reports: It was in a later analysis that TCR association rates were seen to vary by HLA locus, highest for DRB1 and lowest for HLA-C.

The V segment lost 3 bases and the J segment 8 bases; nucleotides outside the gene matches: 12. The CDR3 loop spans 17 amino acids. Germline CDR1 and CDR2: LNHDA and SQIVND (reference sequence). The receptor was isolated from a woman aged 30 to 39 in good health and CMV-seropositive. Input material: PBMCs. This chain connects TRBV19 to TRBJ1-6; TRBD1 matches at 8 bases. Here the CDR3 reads CASSIGQGRSMDSPLHF. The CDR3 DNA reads TGTGCCAGTAGTATCGGACAGGGACGCAGTATGGATTCACCCCTCCACTTT.